The clone carrying this T cell receptor beta chain has at least ten counts. The sample has other DNA sequences that encode this CDR3 too. MiXCR was used by TCRdb to re-call the PCR reads. The sample lists around 34,000 clones, roughly 17% occurring once. Each patient came to thyroid surgery without any prior treatment (of any kind). These data belong to a study of metastatic and nonmetastatic thyroid tumors. This clonotype was sampled from a female donor with papillary thyroid cancer or a benign thyroid nodule (not recorded which). Some clones in this sample may be carry-over from other donors' samples. The sample was blood.

The CDR3 sequence is CASSLGRLRTEAFF. DNA of the CDR3: TGTGCCAGCAGCTTGGGCAGGCTCCGCACTGAAGCTTTCTTT. V gene TRBV5-8 combines with J gene TRBJ1-1; D gene unclear. V shed 0 bases and J shed 4 bases, with 10 bases lying between them. CDR3 size: 14 residues. Germline V gene lookup returns CDR1 SGHTS and CDR2 YDEGEE.